This T cell receptor beta chain comes out of a study of naive and memory T cell subsets. For blood and skin samples, reverse transcription used TCR alpha and beta constant primers. The SP2 primer and nested alpha and beta constant region primers amplified ligated cDNA in four rounds. TCRdb re-called the 5' RACE reads with MiXCR, one entry per CDR3 protein. The table lists some 22,000 distinct CDR3 sequences, about 4% of them singletons. This clonotype showed up many times. Per the germline V gene, CDR1 is SQVTM and CDR2 is ANQGSEA. V lost 3 bases and J 4 bases, leaving 12 bases between the germline ends. The CDR3 runs 13 residues. Whole-blood samples were roughly 2.3 ml of peripheral blood from healthy adult volunteers. Cells were not sorted; total RNA input targeted roughly 1 to 1000 ng.

The sequence was collected from a male donor in good health. The chain couples TRBV29-1 to TRBJ1-1; D not resolved. The CDR3: CSVEGRRVTEAFF. The CDR3 nucleotides are TGCAGCGTTGAGGGGAGGAGGGTCACTGAAGCTTTCTTT.